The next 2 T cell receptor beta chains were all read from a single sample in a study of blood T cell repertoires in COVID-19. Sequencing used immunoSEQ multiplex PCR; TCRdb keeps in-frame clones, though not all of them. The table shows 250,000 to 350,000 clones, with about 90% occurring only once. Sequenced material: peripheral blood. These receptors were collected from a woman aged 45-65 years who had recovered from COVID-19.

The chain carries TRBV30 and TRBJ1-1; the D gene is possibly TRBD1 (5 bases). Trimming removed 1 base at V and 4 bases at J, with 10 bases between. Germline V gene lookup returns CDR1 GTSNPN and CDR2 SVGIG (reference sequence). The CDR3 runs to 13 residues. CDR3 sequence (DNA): TGTGCCTGGAGTGACAGGTGGGGCACTGAAGCTTTCTTT. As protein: CAWSDRWGTEAFF.

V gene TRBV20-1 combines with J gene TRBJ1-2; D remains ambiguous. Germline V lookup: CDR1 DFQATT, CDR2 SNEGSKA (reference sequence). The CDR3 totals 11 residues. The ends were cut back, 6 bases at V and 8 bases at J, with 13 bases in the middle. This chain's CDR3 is CSAVAAGGYTF. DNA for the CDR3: TGCAGTGCGGTTGCGGCCGGAGGCTACACCTTC.